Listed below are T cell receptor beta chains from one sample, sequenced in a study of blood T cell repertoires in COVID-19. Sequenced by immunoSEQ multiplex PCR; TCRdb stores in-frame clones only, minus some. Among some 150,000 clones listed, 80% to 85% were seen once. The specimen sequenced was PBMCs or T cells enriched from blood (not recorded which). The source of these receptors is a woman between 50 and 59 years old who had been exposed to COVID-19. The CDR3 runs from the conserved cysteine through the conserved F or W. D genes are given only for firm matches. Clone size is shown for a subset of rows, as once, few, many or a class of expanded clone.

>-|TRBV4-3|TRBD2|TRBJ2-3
CASSQGAGGSAADTQYF
TGCGCCAGCAGCCAGGGAGCGGGAGGGAGTGCGGCAGATACGCAGTATTTT
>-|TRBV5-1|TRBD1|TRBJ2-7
CASSWRTGDEQYF
TGCGCCAGCAGCTGGAGGACAGGGGACGAGCAGTACTTC
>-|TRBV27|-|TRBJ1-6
CASSLSLGGVSYNSPLHF
TGTGCCAGCAGTTTATCGTTAGGCGGCGTCTCCTATAATTCACCCCTCCACTTT
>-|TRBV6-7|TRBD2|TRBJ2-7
CASTRLMKRGAGSYEQYF
TGTGCCAGCACTCGGTTAATGAAGCGGGGGGCCGGATCCTACGAGCAGTACTTC
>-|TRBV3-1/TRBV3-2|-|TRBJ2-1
CASSQDRGSYNEQFF
TGTGCCAGCAGCCAAGACAGGGGCTCCTACAATGAGCAGTTCTTC
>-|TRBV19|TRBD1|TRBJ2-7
CASSILAGQGYEQYF
TGTGCCAGTAGTATCCTCGCCGGACAGGGTTACGAGCAGTACTTC
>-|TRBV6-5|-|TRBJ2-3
CASSYSGGSVDTQYF
TGTGCCAGCAGTTACTCGGGGGGTTCTGTCGATACGCAGTATTTT
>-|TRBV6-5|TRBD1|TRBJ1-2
CASRQGPFNYGYTF
TGTGCCAGCCGACAGGGCCCCTTTAACTATGGCTACACCTTC
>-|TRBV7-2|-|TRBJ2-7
CASSPRLSSYEQYF
TGTGCCAGCAGCCCCCGGTTGAGCTCCTACGAGCAGTACTTC
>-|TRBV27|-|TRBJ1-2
CASRGSGGAQGYTF
TGTGCCAGCAGGGGGAGCGGGGGGGCTCAGGGCTACACCTTC
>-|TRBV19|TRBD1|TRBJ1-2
CASRQGAVDGYTF
TGTGCCAGTAGGCAGGGGGCAGTTGATGGCTACACCTTC
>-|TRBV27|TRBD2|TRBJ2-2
CASSLAGGNTGELFF
TGTGCCAGCAGTTTAGCGGGAGGCAACACCGGGGAGCTGTTTTTT
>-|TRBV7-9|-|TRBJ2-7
CASSDPTGPYEQYF
TGTGCCAGCAGCGACCCTACAGGGCCCTACGAGCAGTACTTC
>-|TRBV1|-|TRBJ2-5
CTSSGDRGARETQYF
TGTACCAGCAGCGGAGACAGGGGCGCCCGAGAGACCCAGTACTTC
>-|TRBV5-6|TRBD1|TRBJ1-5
CASSLTGGWGQPQHF
TGTGCCAGCAGCTTGACAGGGGGCTGGGGTCAGCCCCAGCATTTT
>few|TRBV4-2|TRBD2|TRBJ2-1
CASSQASGSYNEQFF
TGTGCCAGCAGCCAAGCTAGCGGCTCCTACAATGAGCAGTTCTTC
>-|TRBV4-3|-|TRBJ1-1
CASSQDLVALWTEAFF
TGCGCCAGCAGCCAAGATCTAGTAGCACTTTGGACTGAAGCTTTCTTT
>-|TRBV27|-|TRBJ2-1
CASSETSLYNEQFF
TGTGCCAGCAGTGAGACATCGCTATACAATGAGCAGTTCTTC
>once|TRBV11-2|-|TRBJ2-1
CASSLVGRDLIREQFF
TGTGCCAGCAGCTTAGTCGGGCGGGACTTAATACGTGAGCAGTTCTTC
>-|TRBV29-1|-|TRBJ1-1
CSVEYGGYAFF
TGCAGCGTTGAATATGGGGGGTACGCTTTCTTT
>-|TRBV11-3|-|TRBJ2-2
CASSHSSGLSHGAGELFF
TGTGCCAGCAGCCACTCGAGCGGACTATCCCACGGCGCCGGGGAGCTGTTTTTT
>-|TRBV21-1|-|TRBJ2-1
CASSKALRNYEQFF
TGTGCCAGCAGCAAAGCGCTGAGGAATTATGAGCAGTTCTTC
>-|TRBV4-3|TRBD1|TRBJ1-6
CASSQDVDGDSSYNSPLHF
TGCGCCAGCAGCCAAGATGTTGACGGGGACAGCTCCTATAATTCACCCCTCCACTTT
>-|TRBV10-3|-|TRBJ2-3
CATSGGGEGRTDTQYF
TGTGCCACCAGTGGGGGCGGAGAAGGGCGCACAGATACGCAGTATTTT
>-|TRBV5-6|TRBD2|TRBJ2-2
CASSYTGSGDTGELFF
TGTGCCAGCAGCTATACTGGCAGCGGGGACACCGGGGAGCTGTTTTTT
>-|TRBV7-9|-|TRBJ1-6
CASSLVLASPLHF
TGTGCCAGCAGCTTAGTTCTAGCTTCACCCCTCCACTTT
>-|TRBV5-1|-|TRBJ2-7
CASSLKTATYEQYF
TGCGCCAGCAGCCTAAAGACAGCGACCTACGAGCAGTACTTC
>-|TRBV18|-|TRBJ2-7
CASSPKGHSSSYEQYF
TGTGCCAGCTCCCCGAAAGGACACTCCAGCTCCTACGAGCAGTACTTC
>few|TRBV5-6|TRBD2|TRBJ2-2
CASSVLGGSNTGELFF
TGTGCCAGCAGCGTGTTGGGGGGGTCGAACACCGGGGAGCTGTTTTTT
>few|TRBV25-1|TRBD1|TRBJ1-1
CASSGDRVGVTEAFF
TGTGCCAGCAGTGGCGACAGGGTGGGAGTCACTGAAGCTTTCTTT
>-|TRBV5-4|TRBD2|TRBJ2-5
CASSLGTSEKETQYF
TGTGCCAGCAGCTTGGGGACTAGCGAGAAAGAGACCCAGTACTTC
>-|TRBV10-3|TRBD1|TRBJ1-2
CAISESHRGLSYGYTF
TGTGCCATCAGTGAGTCCCACAGGGGACTCAGCTATGGCTACACCTTC
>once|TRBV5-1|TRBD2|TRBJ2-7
CASSLILAGGEQYF
TGCGCCAGCAGCTTGATATTAGCGGGGGGTGAGCAGTACTTC
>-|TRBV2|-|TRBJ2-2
CASSPEGTGRDGELFF
TGTGCCAGCAGCCCAGAGGGTACAGGGCGTGACGGGGAGCTGTTTTTT
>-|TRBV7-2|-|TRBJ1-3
CASSPETTGNTIYF
TGTGCCAGCAGCCCAGAGACAACTGGAAACACCATATATTTT
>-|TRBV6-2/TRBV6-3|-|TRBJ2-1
CASSRITEDEQFF
TGTGCCAGCAGCCGGATCACCGAGGATGAGCAGTTCTTC
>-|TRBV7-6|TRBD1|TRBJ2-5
CASSLAGQGLETQYF
TGTGCCAGCAGCTTAGCGGGACAGGGTTTAGAGACCCAGTACTTC
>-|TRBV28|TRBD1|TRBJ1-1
CASSLGTGNTEAFF
TGTGCCAGCAGTTTAGGGACAGGGAACACTGAAGCTTTCTTT